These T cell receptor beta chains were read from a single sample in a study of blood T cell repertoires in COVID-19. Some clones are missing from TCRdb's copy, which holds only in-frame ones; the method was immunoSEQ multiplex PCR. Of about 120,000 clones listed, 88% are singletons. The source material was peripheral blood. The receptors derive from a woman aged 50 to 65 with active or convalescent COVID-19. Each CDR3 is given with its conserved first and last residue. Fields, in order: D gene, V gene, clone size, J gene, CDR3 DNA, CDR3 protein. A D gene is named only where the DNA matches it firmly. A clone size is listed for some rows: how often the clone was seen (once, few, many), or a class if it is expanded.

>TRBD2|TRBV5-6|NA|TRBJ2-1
TGTGCCAGCAGCTTGGAGGGACTAGCGACAGACAATGAGCAGTTCTTC
CASSLEGLATDNEQFF
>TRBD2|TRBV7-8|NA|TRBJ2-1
TGTGCCAGCAGCTCCTGGACTAGCGGGAGCCACAATGAGCAGTTCTTC
CASSSWTSGSHNEQFF
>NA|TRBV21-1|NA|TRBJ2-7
TGTGCCAGCAGAATGGGACAGGCCTCCGACGAGCAGTACTTC
CASRMGQASDEQYF
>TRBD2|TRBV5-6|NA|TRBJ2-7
TGTGCCAGCAGCTACTACGGGACTAGCGGGAGCGTCAACGAGCAGTACTTC
CASSYYGTSGSVNEQYF
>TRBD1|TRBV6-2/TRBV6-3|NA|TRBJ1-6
TGTGCCAGCAGCCGATCCGGGACAGGGAATTCACCCCTCCACTTT
CASSRSGTGNSPLHF
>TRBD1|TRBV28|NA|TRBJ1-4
TGTGCCAGCTCAGGGGGCTTGGGTGAAAAACTGTTTTTT
CASSGGLGEKLFF
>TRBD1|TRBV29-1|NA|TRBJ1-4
TGCAGCGTTCTAGGAAGGGTGGACAGGGGTGAAAAACTGTTTTTT
CSVLGRVDRGEKLFF
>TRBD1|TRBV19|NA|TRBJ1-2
TGTGCCAGTAGTACCCAGACAGGGCTCGGCTACACCTTC
CASSTQTGLGYTF
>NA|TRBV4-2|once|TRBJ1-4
TGTGCCAGCAGCCAAGATTTTGCGGCAGGGGCCGAAAAACTGTTTTTT
CASSQDFAAGAEKLFF
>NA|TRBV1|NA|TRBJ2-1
TGCACCAGCAGCCAAACCCCCACATTACTAGCGGGAGCGGAGGGCTCCTACAATGAGCAGTTCTTC
CTSSQTPTLLAGAEGSYNEQFF
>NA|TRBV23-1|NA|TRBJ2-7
TGCGCCAGCAGTCAATCTTTTTTGGCAGGGTCGGACGAGCAGTACTTC
CASSQSFLAGSDEQYF
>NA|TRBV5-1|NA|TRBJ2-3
TGCGCCAGCAGGCCTGACTACGTACAAAGCACAGATACGCAGTATTTT
CASRPDYVQSTDTQYF
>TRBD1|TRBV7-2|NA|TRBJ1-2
TGTGCCAGCAGCCCGCGGTTGACAGGGACCCTCTATGGCTACACCTTC
CASSPRLTGTLYGYTF
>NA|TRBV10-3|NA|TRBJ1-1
TGTGCCATCAGTGAGTCGATGACAGACACTGAAGCTTTCTTT
CAISESMTDTEAFF
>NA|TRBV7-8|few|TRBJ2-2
TGTGCCAGCAGCTTAGGGAGTTGGAACACCGGGGAGCTGTTTTTT
CASSLGSWNTGELFF
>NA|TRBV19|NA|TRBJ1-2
TGTGCCAGTTCCAACGATCCGCGTCGGAGGGCGGATTCCTATGGCTACACCTTC
CASSNDPRRRADSYGYTF
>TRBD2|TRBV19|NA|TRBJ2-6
TGTGCCAGTAGTAGAGCGGGATTGGCTGGGGCCAACGTCCTGACTTTC
CASSRAGLAGANVLTF
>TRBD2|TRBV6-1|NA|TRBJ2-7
TGTGCCAGCAGTGACGCTAGACTAGCGCTTTCCTACGAGCAGTACTTC
CASSDARLALSYEQYF
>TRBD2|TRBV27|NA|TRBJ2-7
TGTGCCAGCAGTCCGGCGACTAGCGGGAGGACCATTGGGTACGAGCAGTACTTC
CASSPATSGRTIGYEQYF
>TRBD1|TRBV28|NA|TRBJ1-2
TGTGCCACCGCGGACAGGGTGAGTGGCTACACCTTC
CATADRVSGYTF
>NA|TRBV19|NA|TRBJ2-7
TGTGCCAGTAGTCCAGGGGGGCCGAGGGCCTACGAGCAGTACTTC
CASSPGGPRAYEQYF
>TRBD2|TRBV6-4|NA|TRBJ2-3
TGTGCCAGCAGTGCGCTAGCGGGGGGGGGTACAGATACGCAGTATTTT
CASSALAGGGTDTQYF
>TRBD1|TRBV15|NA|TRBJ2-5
TGTGCCACCAGCAGCCGGGACAGGGAAGAGACCCAGTACTTC
CATSSRDREETQYF
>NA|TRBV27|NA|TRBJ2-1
TGTGCCAGCAGTCCGGGACTTCTGCAGTTCTTC
CASSPGLLQFF
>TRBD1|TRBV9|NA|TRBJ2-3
TGTGCCAGCAGCCCAATCGCCGGGACAGGGGACACAGATACGCAGTATTTT
CASSPIAGTGDTDTQYF
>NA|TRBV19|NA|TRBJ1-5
TGTGCCAGTAGTATAGAATACGCACAGGCGAATCAGCCCCAGCATTTT
CASSIEYAQANQPQHF
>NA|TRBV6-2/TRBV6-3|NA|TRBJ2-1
TGTGCCAGCAGTTACTCGATTAGGACAACCCAAAGGAATGAGCAGTTCTTC
CASSYSIRTTQRNEQFF
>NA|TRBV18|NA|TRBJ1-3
TGTGCCAGCTCACTCGGTATCTCTGGAAACACCATATATTTT
CASSLGISGNTIYF
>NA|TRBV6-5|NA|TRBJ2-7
TGTGCCAGCAGCCTTAGGGGGGACAGATCCTACGAGCAGTACTTC
CASSLRGDRSYEQYF
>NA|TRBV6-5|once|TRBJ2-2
TGTGCCAGCAGTTATTACGGTTCGAGCACCGGGGAGCTGTTTTTT
CASSYYGSSTGELFF
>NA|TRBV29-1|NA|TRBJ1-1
TGCAGCGTTGAAGAAAAGACCAGGGTACACGCTTTCTTT
CSVEEKTRVHAFF